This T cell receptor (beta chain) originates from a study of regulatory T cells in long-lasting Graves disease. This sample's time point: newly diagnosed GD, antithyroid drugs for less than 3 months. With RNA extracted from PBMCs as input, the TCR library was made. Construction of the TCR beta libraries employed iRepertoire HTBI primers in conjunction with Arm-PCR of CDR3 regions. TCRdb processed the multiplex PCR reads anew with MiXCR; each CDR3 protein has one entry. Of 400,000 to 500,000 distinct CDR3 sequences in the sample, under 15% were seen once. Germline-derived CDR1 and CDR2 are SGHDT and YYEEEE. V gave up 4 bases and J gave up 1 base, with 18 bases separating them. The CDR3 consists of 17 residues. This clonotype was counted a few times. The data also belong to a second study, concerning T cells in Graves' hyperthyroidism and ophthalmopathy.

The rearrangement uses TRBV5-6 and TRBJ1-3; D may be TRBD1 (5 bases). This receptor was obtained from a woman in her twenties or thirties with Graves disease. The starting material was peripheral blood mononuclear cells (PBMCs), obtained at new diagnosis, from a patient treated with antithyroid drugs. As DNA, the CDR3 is TGTGCCAGCAGCCGGGTGGGTGGGGCGCAATCTGGAAACACCATATATTTT. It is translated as CASSRVGGAQSGNTIYF.